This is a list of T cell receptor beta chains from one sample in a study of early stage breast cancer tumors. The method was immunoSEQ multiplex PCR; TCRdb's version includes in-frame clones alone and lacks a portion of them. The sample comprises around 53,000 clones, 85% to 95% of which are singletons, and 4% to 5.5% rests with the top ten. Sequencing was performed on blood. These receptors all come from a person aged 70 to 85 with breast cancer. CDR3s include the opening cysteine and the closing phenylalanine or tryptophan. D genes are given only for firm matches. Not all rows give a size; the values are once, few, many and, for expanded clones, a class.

cdr3_aa: CASSYLGRGADNQPQHF
cdr3_nt: TGTGCCAGCAGCTACCTCGGGAGGGGCGCGGACAATCAGCCCCAGCATTTT
v_call: TRBV5-5
j_call: TRBJ1-5
clone_size: .
cdr3_length: 17
d_call: .

cdr3_aa: CASSLFASGSHEQYF
cdr3_nt: TGTGCCAGCAGTTTATTCGCTAGCGGGAGCCACGAGCAGTACTTC
v_call: TRBV27
j_call: TRBJ2-7
clone_size: once
cdr3_length: 15
d_call: TRBD2

cdr3_aa: CASSSGDRENSPLHF
cdr3_nt: TGTGCCAGCAGCTCAGGGGACAGGGAGAATTCACCCCTCCACTTT
v_call: TRBV7-9
j_call: TRBJ1-6
clone_size: .
cdr3_length: 15
d_call: TRBD1

cdr3_aa: CASSLGSALNEQFF
cdr3_nt: TGTGCCAGCAGTTTGGGCTCCGCCCTCAATGAGCAGTTCTTC
v_call: TRBV28
j_call: TRBJ2-1
clone_size: .
cdr3_length: 14
d_call: .

cdr3_aa: CASSLYFLAGVGETQYF
cdr3_nt: TGTGCCAGCAGCTTATATTTCCTAGCGGGAGTGGGGGAGACCCAGTACTTC
v_call: TRBV7-6
j_call: TRBJ2-5
clone_size: .
cdr3_length: 17
d_call: TRBD2

cdr3_aa: CASSTSARGTAGYTF
cdr3_nt: TGTGCCAGCAGCACCTCAGCGAGGGGGACAGCTGGCTACACCTTC
v_call: TRBV7-9
j_call: TRBJ1-2
clone_size: .
cdr3_length: 15
d_call: TRBD1

cdr3_aa: CASSLMDAGSYNSPLHF
cdr3_nt: TGCGCCAGCAGCTTAATGGATGCGGGCTCCTATAATTCACCCCTCCACTTT
v_call: TRBV5-1
j_call: TRBJ1-6
clone_size: once
cdr3_length: 17
d_call: .

cdr3_aa: CSVTPPGGEQFF
cdr3_nt: TGCAGCGTTACACCGCCCGGGGGTGAGCAGTTCTTC
v_call: TRBV29-1
j_call: TRBJ2-1
clone_size: .
cdr3_length: 12
d_call: .

cdr3_aa: CASSTSGGANTEAFF
cdr3_nt: TGTGCCAGCAGTACATCAGGGGGAGCGAACACTGAAGCTTTCTTT
v_call: TRBV6-5
j_call: TRBJ1-1
clone_size: few
cdr3_length: 15
d_call: TRBD1

cdr3_aa: CASSVGPGGEKLFF
cdr3_nt: TGTGCCAGCAGCGTAGGGCCTGGAGGTGAAAAACTGTTTTTT
v_call: TRBV9
j_call: TRBJ1-4
clone_size: .
cdr3_length: 14
d_call: .

cdr3_aa: CASSLLLNSNQPQHF
cdr3_nt: TGTGCCAGCAGTTTATTACTAAATAGCAATCAGCCCCAGCATTTT
v_call: TRBV28
j_call: TRBJ1-5
clone_size: once
cdr3_length: 15
d_call: .

cdr3_aa: CAGERDRGISGYTF
cdr3_nt: TGTGCCGGCGAAAGGGACAGGGGCATCTCTGGCTACACCTTC
v_call: TRBV7-9
j_call: TRBJ1-2
clone_size: .
cdr3_length: 14
d_call: TRBD1

cdr3_aa: CASRLWAGEGYEQYF
cdr3_nt: TGTGCCAGCCGTTTGTGGGCAGGGGAGGGGTACGAGCAGTACTTC
v_call: TRBV7-9
j_call: TRBJ2-7
clone_size: .
cdr3_length: 15
d_call: .

cdr3_aa: CASSLSGRGATGELFF
cdr3_nt: TGTGCCAGCAGTCTCTCGGGCAGGGGGGCGACCGGGGAGCTGTTTTTT
v_call: TRBV28
j_call: TRBJ2-2
clone_size: .
cdr3_length: 16
d_call: .

cdr3_aa: CASSPHQQETQYF
cdr3_nt: TGTGCCAGCTCACCACATCAACAAGAGACCCAGTACTTC
v_call: TRBV18
j_call: TRBJ2-5
clone_size: .
cdr3_length: 13
d_call: .

cdr3_aa: CASSDRGVDEQFF
cdr3_nt: TGTGCCAGTAGTGACAGGGGCGTCGATGAGCAGTTCTTC
v_call: TRBV19
j_call: TRBJ2-1
clone_size: .
cdr3_length: 13
d_call: TRBD1

cdr3_aa: CASSSPGSGQPQHF
cdr3_nt: TGTGCCAGCAGCTCCCCGGGTTCGGGGCAGCCCCAGCATTTT
v_call: TRBV28
j_call: TRBJ1-5
clone_size: .
cdr3_length: 14
d_call: .

cdr3_aa: CASKPKGGETTDTQYF
cdr3_nt: TGTGCCAGCAAGCCCAAAGGTGGGGAGACTACAGATACGCAGTATTTT
v_call: TRBV7-9
j_call: TRBJ2-3
clone_size: .
cdr3_length: 16
d_call: .

cdr3_aa: CASSYAGGSGNTIYF
cdr3_nt: TGTGCCAGCAGTTACGCGGGGGGGTCTGGAAACACCATATATTTT
v_call: TRBV6-5
j_call: TRBJ1-3
clone_size: .
cdr3_length: 15
d_call: .

cdr3_aa: CARKGVSYEQYF
cdr3_nt: TGTGCCAGAAAGGGGGTCTCCTACGAGCAGTACTTC
v_call: TRBV9
j_call: TRBJ2-7
clone_size: .
cdr3_length: 12
d_call: .

cdr3_aa: CASSSDRASTDTQYF
cdr3_nt: TGCGCCAGCAGCTCGGACAGGGCTAGCACAGATACGCAGTATTTT
v_call: TRBV5-1
j_call: TRBJ2-3
clone_size: .
cdr3_length: 15
d_call: TRBD1

cdr3_aa: CASSQGGTGVGNTIYF
cdr3_nt: TGCGCCAGCAGTCAAGGAGGCACAGGGGTCGGAAACACCATATATTTT
v_call: TRBV23-1
j_call: TRBJ1-3
clone_size: .
cdr3_length: 16
d_call: TRBD1

cdr3_aa: CSVLGSGNQPQHF
cdr3_nt: TGCAGCGTTTTGGGCTCTGGCAATCAGCCCCAGCATTTT
v_call: TRBV29-1
j_call: TRBJ1-5
clone_size: .
cdr3_length: 13
d_call: .

cdr3_aa: CASSADRAFNQPQHF
cdr3_nt: TGTGCCAGTAGCGCCGACAGGGCATTCAATCAGCCCCAGCATTTT
v_call: TRBV19
j_call: TRBJ1-5
clone_size: .
cdr3_length: 15
d_call: TRBD1

cdr3_aa: CASSFGAEGIRNTEAFF
cdr3_nt: TGTGCCAGCAGCTTCGGAGCGGAGGGGATCAGGAACACTGAAGCTTTCTTT
v_call: TRBV5-6
j_call: TRBJ1-1
clone_size: .
cdr3_length: 17
d_call: .

cdr3_aa: CASSDALYGYTF
cdr3_nt: TGTGCCAGCAGTGACGCGCTCTATGGCTACACCTTC
v_call: TRBV2
j_call: TRBJ1-2
clone_size: .
cdr3_length: 12
d_call: .

cdr3_aa: CASSRLARQSRANVLTF
cdr3_nt: TGTGCCAGCAGCCGCCTAGCTCGACAAAGTCGGGCCAACGTCCTGACTTTC
v_call: TRBV11-3
j_call: TRBJ2-6
clone_size: .
cdr3_length: 17
d_call: .